Listed below are T cell receptor beta chains from one sample, sequenced in a study of T-cell memory formation after mild COVID-19. Each CDR3 protein is one row after TCRdb ran MiXCR on the 5' RACE reads. In the table there are roughly 240,000 distinct CDR3 sequences, 15% of which are singletons. The sequencing input was PBMCs or a T cell subset sorted from them (not recorded which). Receptors originate from an adult woman who had mild COVID-19 (a few samples of this study predate the infection). Cell type and time point are not known. Each CDR3 is given with its conserved first and last residue. D genes are given only for firm matches. Only part of the rows carry a size: once, few, many, or a class if the clone is expanded.

>.|.|TRBV12-3/TRBV12-4|TRBJ2-3
TGTGCCAGCAGTTTGTTCTGGACAGATACGCAGTATTTT
CASSLFWTDTQYF
>.|.|TRBV7-9|TRBJ2-3
TGTGCCAGCAGCTTAGACAGCATCGGCGACTCTCAGTATTTT
CASSLDSIGDSQYF
>few|.|TRBV12-3/TRBV12-4|TRBJ2-3
TGTGCCAGCAGTTTAATCGTTAAGGTTTGGGATACGCAGTATTTT
CASSLIVKVWDTQYF
>.|TRBD2|TRBV12-3/TRBV12-4|TRBJ2-1
TGTGCCAGCACCCTTAGCGGGCTAGACTACAATGAGCAGTTCTTC
CASTLSGLDYNEQFF
>.|.|TRBV3-1|TRBJ1-6
TGTGCCAGCAGCCAAGGCCTGAATTCACCCCTCCACTTT
CASSQGLNSPLHF
>few|TRBD2|TRBV5-1|TRBJ2-3
TGCGCCAGCAGCTCGCTAGCGGGAGCAGGCCCCACAGATACGCAGTATTTT
CASSSLAGAGPTDTQYF
>few|.|TRBV18|TRBJ1-1
TGTGCCAGCTCATCTCAGGACACCTTGAACACTGAAGCTTTCTTT
CASSSQDTLNTEAFF
>few|.|TRBV7-2|TRBJ2-7
TGTGCCAGCAGCTTAAACACAGGGCCCTACGAGCAGTACTTC
CASSLNTGPYEQYF
>.|.|TRBV15|TRBJ2-3
TGTGCCACCAGCGATGCACAGGGATTGGCCACAGATACGCAGTATTTT
CATSDAQGLATDTQYF
>few|.|TRBV5-1|TRBJ2-5
TGCGCCAGCAGCTTGACGGCGGGGAGCCAAGAGACCCAGTACTTC
CASSLTAGSQETQYF
>.|TRBD1|TRBV4-1|TRBJ1-2
TGCGCCAGCAGCCCGACGCAGGGGGGAGGCTACACCTTC
CASSPTQGGGYTF
>.|TRBD2|TRBV28|TRBJ2-7
TGTGCCAGCAGTCTCAGCGGGAGGGCCCACAACGAGCAGTACTTC
CASSLSGRAHNEQYF
>.|.|TRBV5-1|TRBJ2-1
TGCGCCAGCAGCTACCCGACAGTAGGCGACTGGGGAACAAGGAATGAGCAGTTCTTC
CASSYPTVGDWGTRNEQFF
>.|.|TRBV7-9|TRBJ2-2
TGTGCCAGCAGCTCCGGGGCAAGCACCGGGGAGCTGTTTTTT
CASSSGASTGELFF
>.|.|TRBV12-3/TRBV12-4|TRBJ1-5
TGTGCCAGCAGTTCCTTCGGGACATATAGCAATCAGCCCCAGCATTTT
CASSSFGTYSNQPQHF
>.|.|TRBV12-3/TRBV12-4|TRBJ1-4
TGTGCCAGCAGGCCGACAGGATCAACTAATGAAAAACTGTTTTTT
CASRPTGSTNEKLFF
>.|.|TRBV7-6|TRBJ2-7
TGTGCCAGCAGCCCAGTGACAGTTTTTCCCTACGAGCAGTACTTC
CASSPVTVFPYEQYF
>few|.|TRBV5-1|TRBJ1-2
TGCGCCAGCAGTCCCCGACGGCAGGGGCTCGGCTATGGCTACACCTTC
CASSPRRQGLGYGYTF
>few|.|TRBV7-9|TRBJ2-1
TGTGCCAGCAGGCACGAATTGGTTCGCAATGAGCAGTTCTTC
CASRHELVRNEQFF
>.|TRBD2|TRBV12-3/TRBV12-4|TRBJ2-7
TGTGCCAGCAGTTTAGCCGGTCTAGCGGGAGACGACTACGAGCAGTACTTC
CASSLAGLAGDDYEQYF
>.|TRBD1|TRBV9|TRBJ1-2
TGTGCCAGCAGCCCAGACAGGGTAGGACAAGGCTACACCTTC
CASSPDRVGQGYTF
>.|.|TRBV15|TRBJ2-3
TGTGCCACCCGACGGGACCTCACAGATACGCAGTATTTT
CATRRDLTDTQYF
>.|TRBD1|TRBV4-1|TRBJ1-2
TGCGCCAGCAGCCAAGCAGACAGGGGAAACTATGGCTACACCTTC
CASSQADRGNYGYTF